This TCR beta chain was observed in a study of OX40 agonist ivuxolimab in advanced cancers. Profiled with immunoSEQ multiplex PCR; TCRdb holds only in-frame clones, not every one. The sample contains around 50,000 clones, roughly nine tenths of which appear only once. Per germline, CDR1 SGHTA and CDR2 FQGNSA. J gave up 2 bases and V 3 bases, and 4 bases lay outside the gene matches. This CDR3 region has 15 residues. With regard to this clone: The antigen is unknown.

Drawing of blood for sampling happened at baseline, at cycle 4 day 1, and at cycle 7 day 1. Overall study findings and caveats: Some patients who did not respond also had low normalized T-cell clonal expansion. Among T cells, CD8+ cells averaged more expanded clones than CD4+ cells. Among patients with partial responses at 0.1-3.0 mg/kg, clonal expansion was among the lowest.

The specimen was CD4+ or CD8+ T cells sorted from blood, collected in a trial of the OX40 agonist ivuxolimab. This sequence joins TRBV7-2 and TRBJ2-1, with 7 nucleotides matching TRBD1. This clonotype was sampled from an adult with an advanced solid tumor such as melanoma, head and neck, liver or kidney cancer. The CDR3 bases are TGTGCCAGCAGCTTCAGGACAGGAGCCTACAATGAGCAGTTCTTC. Translation gives CASSFRTGAYNEQFF. Looking up the rest from reference TRBV7-2 and TRBJ2-1 gives the full variable domain: GAGVSQSPSNKVTEKGKDVELRCDPISGHTALYWYRQSLGQGLEFLIYFQGNSAPDKSGLPSDRFSAERTGGSVSTLTIQRTQQEDSAVYLCASSFRTGAYNEQFFGPGTRLTVL.